This T cell receptor (beta chain) was sequenced in a study of preoperative IRX-2 immunotherapy in early breast cancer. As for treatment: preoperative locoregional IRX-2 cytokine immunotherapy. Preoperative locoregional IRX-2 cytokine immunotherapy was tested in the phase Ib source study. Sequenced by immunoSEQ multiplex PCR; TCRdb stores in-frame clones only, minus some. The sample includes fewer than 40,000 clones, roughly 91% of them seen just once. In germline, CDR1 is MNHGY, CDR2 SAAAGT. The CDR3 has 14 residues. Trimming removed 6 bases at V and 0 bases at J, with 9 bases between. The clonotype was recovered from a human donor with breast cancer. This material consisted of tumor tissue, taken after IRX-2 immunotherapy. This chain connects TRBV6-8 to TRBJ1-3; tentatively, D is TRBD1 (5 bases). CDR3 in amino acids: CASRKTASGNTIYF. CDR3 in DNA: TGTGCCAGCAGAAAGACAGCCTCTGGAAACACCATATATTTT.